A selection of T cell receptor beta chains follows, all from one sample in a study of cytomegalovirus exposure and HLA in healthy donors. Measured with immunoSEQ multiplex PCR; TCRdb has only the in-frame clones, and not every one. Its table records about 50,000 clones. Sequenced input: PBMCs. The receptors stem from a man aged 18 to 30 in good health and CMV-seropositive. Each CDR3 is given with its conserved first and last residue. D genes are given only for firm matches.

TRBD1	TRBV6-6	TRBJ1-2	CAGQGANYGYTF	TGTGCCGGACAGGGCGCGAACTATGGCTACACCTTC
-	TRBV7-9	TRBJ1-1	CASSSDGGTEAFF	TGTGCCAGCAGCTCCGATGGAGGCACTGAAGCTTTCTTT
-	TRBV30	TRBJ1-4	CALGLSNEKLFF	TGTGCCTTAGGACTGAGTAATGAAAAACTGTTTTTT
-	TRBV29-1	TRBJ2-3	CSVGRSLVTDTQYF	TGCAGCGTTGGACGTAGCTTGGTCACAGATACGCAGTATTTT
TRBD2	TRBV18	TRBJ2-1	CASSRKTSGNWGSYNEQFF	TGTGCCAGCTCACGAAAGACTAGCGGGAATTGGGGCTCCTACAATGAGCAGTTCTTC
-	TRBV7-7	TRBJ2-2	CASSLIRNTGELFF	TGTGCTAGCAGCTTAATTAGGAACACCGGGGAGCTGTTTTTT
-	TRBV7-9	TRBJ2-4	CASSLAVGAQENIQYF	TGTGCCAGCAGCTTAGCGGTTGGGGCGCAGGAAAACATTCAGTACTTC
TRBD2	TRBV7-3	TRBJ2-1	CASSPGTSIDNEQFF	TGTGCCAGCAGCCCCGGGACTAGTATCGATAATGAGCAGTTCTTC
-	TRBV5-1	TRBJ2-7	CASSELGGTYEQYF	TGCGCCAGCAGCGAGCTCGGCGGGACCTACGAGCAGTACTTC
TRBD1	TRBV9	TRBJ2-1	CASSVATGGNEQFF	TGTGCCAGCAGCGTAGCGACAGGGGGCAATGAGCAGTTCTTC
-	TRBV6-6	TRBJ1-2	CASSYSNGNGYTF	TGTGCCAGCAGTTACTCGAACGGTAATGGCTACACCTTC
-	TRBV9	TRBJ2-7	CASSVDLGRTIYGQYF	TGTGCCAGCAGCGTAGACCTTGGGAGAACTATCTACGGGCAGTACTTC
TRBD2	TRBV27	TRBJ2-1	CASSRGLAGYNEQFF	TGTGCCAGCAGCCGGGGACTAGCGGGTTACAATGAGCAGTTCTTC
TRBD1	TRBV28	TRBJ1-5	CASSPQGSQPQHF	TGTGCCAGCAGTCCACAGGGGAGTCAGCCCCAGCATTTT
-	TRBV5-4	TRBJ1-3	CASSPDRNTIYF	TGTGCCAGCAGCCCGGACAGAAACACCATATATTTT
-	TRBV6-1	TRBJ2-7	CASSDFRLNLGYEQYF	TGTGCCAGCAGTGACTTTAGACTCAACCTGGGCTACGAGCAGTACTTC
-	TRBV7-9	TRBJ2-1	CASSLADSSSSEQFF	TGTGCCAGCAGCTTAGCGGACTCCTCCTCCAGTGAGCAGTTCTTC
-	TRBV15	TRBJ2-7	CATSSDDRRSSYEQYF	TGTGCCACCAGCAGTGATGACAGGAGGAGCTCCTACGAGCAGTACTTC
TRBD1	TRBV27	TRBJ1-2	CASSLVAGGLGGYTF	TGTGCCAGCAGTTTAGTTGCAGGGGGCCTGGGTGGCTACACCTTC
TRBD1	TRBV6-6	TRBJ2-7	CASSSHIGTGRGQYF	TGTGCCAGCAGTTCCCATATAGGGACAGGGAGGGGTCAGTACTTC
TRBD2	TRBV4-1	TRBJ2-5	CASSQATGTSGPQETQYF	TGCGCCAGCAGCCAGGCAACCGGGACTAGCGGACCCCAAGAGACCCAGTACTTC
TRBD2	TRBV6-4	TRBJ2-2	CASSDREGLELFF	TGTGCCAGCAGTGACAGGGAGGGCCTAGAGCTGTTTTTT
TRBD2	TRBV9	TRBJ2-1	CASSPQLAGGLGPREQFF	TGTGCCAGCAGCCCACAACTAGCGGGAGGATTAGGCCCTCGTGAGCAGTTCTTC
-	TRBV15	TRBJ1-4	CATSRGQGNEKLFF	TGTGCCACCAGCAGAGGGCAGGGCAATGAAAAACTGTTTTTT
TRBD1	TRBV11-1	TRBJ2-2	CASSSGRQGAGELFF	TGTGCCAGCAGCTCCGGGAGACAGGGGGCCGGGGAGCTGTTTTTT
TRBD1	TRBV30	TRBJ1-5	CAWSVTGGAQPQHF	TGTGCCTGGAGTGTAACAGGGGGCGCGCAGCCCCAGCATTTT
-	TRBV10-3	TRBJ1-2	CAITNPDSLNYGYTF	TGTGCCATCACTAACCCTGACAGCCTTAACTATGGCTACACCTTC
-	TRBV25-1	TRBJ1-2	CASSDDRYFNYGYTF	TGTGCCAGCAGTGACGACAGGTACTTTAACTATGGCTACACCTTC
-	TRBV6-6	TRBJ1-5	CASSATGWGSNQPQHF	TGTGCCAGCAGCGCCACAGGGTGGGGCAGCAATCAGCCCCAGCATTTT
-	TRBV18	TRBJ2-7	CASSPSESYEQYF	TGTGCCAGCTCACCGTCGGAGTCCTACGAGCAGTACTTC
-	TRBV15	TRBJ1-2	CATSDIANRYYGYTF	TGTGCCACCAGTGATATAGCTAATCGGTACTATGGCTACACCTTC
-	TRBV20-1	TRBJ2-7	CSATAAYEQYF	TGCAGTGCTACAGCGGCATACGAGCAGTACTTC
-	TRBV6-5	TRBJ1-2	CASRVTGYGYTF	TGTGCCAGTCGAGTGACAGGCTATGGCTACACCTTC
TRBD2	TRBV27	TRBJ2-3	CASNSRGLETDTQYF	TGTGCCAGCAATTCCAGGGGACTAGAAACAGATACGCAGTATTTT
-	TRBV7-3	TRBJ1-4	CAILGRQDDNEKLFF	TGTGCCATTTTGGGGCGACAGGATGATAATGAAAAACTGTTTTTT
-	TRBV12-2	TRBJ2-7	CASRFAGTAYEQYF	TGTGCAAGTCGCTTTGCGGGGACAGCCTACGAGCAGTACTTC
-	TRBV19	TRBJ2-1	CASHTGVRDNEQFF	TGTGCTTCCCACACGGGGGTGAGGGACAATGAGCAGTTCTTC
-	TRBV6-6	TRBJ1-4	CASSPGEKLFF	TGTGCCAGCAGTCCCGGTGAAAAACTGTTTTTT
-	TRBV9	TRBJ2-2	CASSELPTGELFF	TGTGCCAGCAGCGAGCTCCCTACCGGGGAGCTGTTTTTT
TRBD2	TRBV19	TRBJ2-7	CASSRGGRAGGLSEQYF	TGTGCCAGTAGTCGTGGGGGGAGAGCGGGAGGTCTCTCCGAGCAGTACTTC
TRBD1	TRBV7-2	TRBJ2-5	CASSSDRWGETQYF	TGTGCCAGCAGCTCGGACAGGTGGGGGGAGACCCAGTACTTC
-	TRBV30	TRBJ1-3	CAWSAGSSSGNTIYF	TGTGCCTGGAGCGCCGGGAGCTCCTCTGGAAACACCATATATTTT
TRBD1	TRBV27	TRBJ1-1	CASSRDRDMNTEAFF	TGTGCCAGCAGCCGCGACAGGGACATGAACACTGAAGCTTTCTTT
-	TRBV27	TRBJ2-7	CASSFRDTRLQQYF	TGTGCCAGCAGTTTCCGGGACACCAGACTCCAGCAGTACTTC
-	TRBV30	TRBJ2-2	CAWSVGQYTGELFF	TGTGCCTGGAGTGTTGGACAATACACCGGGGAGCTGTTTTTT
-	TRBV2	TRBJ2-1	CASSDSGEQFF	TGTGCCAGCAGTGATTCAGGAGAGCAGTTCTTC
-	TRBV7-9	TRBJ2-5	CASSQSGILKETQYF	TGTGCCAGCAGCCAATCCGGGATCCTAAAAGAGACCCAGTACTTC
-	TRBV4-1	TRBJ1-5	CASSQDRWQPQHF	TGCGCCAGCAGCCAAGATCGGTGGCAGCCCCAGCATTTT
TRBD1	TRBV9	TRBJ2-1	CASSASPYLGQGNGNEQFF	TGTGCCAGCAGCGCTTCGCCCTATCTAGGACAGGGTAACGGCAATGAGCAGTTCTTC
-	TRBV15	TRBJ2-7	CATSRGNYEQYF	TGTGCCACCAGCAGAGGTAACTACGAGCAGTACTTC